Below, one T cell receptor (beta chain) is given with its context. This clone has a handful of counts. Its antigen is currently not known. No much larger clonotype is one base removed from it; base qualities were not supplied. On the day of marrow donation, related bone marrow donors gave peripheral blood samples. Peripheral blood and bone marrow mononuclear cells were isolated by Ficoll-Hypaque density centrifugation and were cryopreserved. This sample was taken from a study of T cells after posttransplantation cyclophosphamide (dated by TCRdb to 2016 to 2017). Background on the whole study: Using TRB sequencing, the study followed how the T cell repertoire reconstituted after myeloablative bone marrow transplantation in which posttransplantation cyclophosphamide served as GVHD prophylaxis. Samples from under 40 PTCy-treated patients and 16 related bone marrow donors of those patients were subjected to antigen receptor sequencing. Blood from all 35 or so PTCy patients with 1-year posttransplant specimens was subjected to TRB sequencing. In 3 patients, TRB sequencing was also performed on up to about 3 more blood samples taken 2 to 5.2 years after transplant, and in several patients, pretransplant blood was also TRB-sequenced. Because TRA and TRB clonality correlated tightly in about ten samples, the subsequent TCR analyses were limited to TRB only. Public TRB sequences were compared against a database of over 3,000 sequences linked to responses to pathogens, tumor antigens, self-antigens and alloantigens.

Study-level results and caveats: The TRB repertoires of T cells infiltrating skin or GI tract showed only limited overlap with the TRB repertoires of T cells in blood. Donor-recipient similarity was low at 1-2 months but rose over the first year, and later blood repertoires were often dominated by donor CD8+ memory clones. Across approximately 45 patients, TRB clonality was highly associated with recipient CMV seropositivity and CMV reactivation, and diversity in PTCy patients was similar to diversity in CNI/methotrexate controls.

Genomic DNA was used for TRB sequencing, which was performed with the immunoSEQ assay at survey resolution or with the hsTCRB kit. The paper's data handling went like this. The immunoSEQ software handled the initial read processing, while the LymphoSeq R package was used for the repertoire analyses. For each TRB dataset, clonality was calculated as 1 minus normalized Shannon entropy, and the Gini coefficient was computed as well. Phenotypes of unsorted samples were inferred by mapping TRB sequences from sorted subsets of the recipient or donor onto unsorted samples of the same recipient. TCRdb stores this immuneACCESS table with in-frame sequences only. Part of the clones is absent; in the studies checked, under half of the shortfall reflects unresolved V genes, and no reason is known for the rest. The V and J calls and clone size come from that table; D and trimming were worked out from the DNA. The sample records 36,000 or so clones, none occurring a single time. The ten largest clonotypes hold approximately 1.3% of the sample.

V trim: 5 bases; J trim: 2 bases; unmatched bases: 4. The cysteine opens and the phenylalanine closes a CDR3 of 15 amino acids. Only the CDR3 part of the read is kept: 45 bases, read in frame from the first base. From a lookup of the germline V gene, CDR1 and CDR2 are SGHTA and FQGTGA. The specimen was PBMCs. The rearranged segments are TRBV7-3 and TRBJ2-1; TRBD1 matches 9 bases in the middle. This sequence was found in a girl aged 5 to 17 in good health, CMV-negative, and a related stem cell transplant donor. The CDR3 reads CASSKGQGTYNEQFF. The sequenced DNA: TGTGCCAGCAGCAAAGGACAGGGGACCTACAATGAGCAGTTCTTC.